One sample yielded the 17 T cell receptor beta chains listed below, sequenced in a study of regulatory T cells in long-lasting Graves disease. As for time point: newly diagnosed GD, antithyroid drugs for less than 3 months. With RNA extracted from PBMCs as input, the TCR library was made. Researchers made TCR beta libraries by using iRepertoire HTBI primers and running Arm-PCR on CDR3 regions. TCRdb fed the multiplex PCR reads into MiXCR, producing one record per CDR3 protein. The sample comprises a few hundred thousand distinct CDR3 sequences, roughly 17% of which are singletons, and 30% rests with the top ten. The sample was also reused in another study, on T cells in Graves' hyperthyroidism and ophthalmopathy.

The material was peripheral blood mononuclear cells (PBMCs), obtained at new diagnosis, from a patient treated with antithyroid drugs. The origin of the receptors is a man between 35 and 55 years old with Graves disease.

The rearrangement links TRBV9 to TRBJ2-3; TRBD2 agrees at 9 bases. Trimming removed 5 bases from V and 4 bases from J; junction bases left unmatched: 8. CDR3 length: 15 amino acids. The germline gives CDR1 SGDLS, CDR2 YYNGEE. CDR3: CASSPAGGLSDTQYF. In DNA, the CDR3 is TGTGCCAGCAGTCCCGCGGGGGGGCTCTCAGATACGCAGTATTTT.

At least ten counts were recorded for this clonotype. CDR3 DNA: TGTGCCAGCAGCCAAGACAGGGGGCTCTACAATGAGCAGTTCTTC. Its protein product is CASSQDRGLYNEQFF. The chain uses TRBV12-3 or TRBV12-4 and TRBJ2-1, with 10 bases that match TRBD1. J was trimmed by 3 bases and V by 6 bases; bases with no gene match: 5. This CDR3 spans 15 amino acids.

Note on this clonotype: Given a far larger clone just one base away, this is likely a sequencing read error. The chain links TRBV6-2 or TRBV6-3 to TRBJ2-1; the D call may be TRBD1 or TRBD2 (5 bases each). The length of the CDR3 is 15 residues. The germline V gene encodes CDR1 MNHEY and CDR2 SVGEGT. In nucleotides, the CDR3 is TGTGCCAGCAGTTTGGGGTCAGAGGGGCGCAATGAGCAGTCCTTC. It translates to CASSLGSEGRNEQSF.

This clonotype was detected many times. The V and J genes are TRBV5-1 and TRBJ1-4; 8 bases are shared with TRBD1. The CDR3 extends over 15 amino acids. Trimming took 4 bases from V and 6 from J; bases not matched to a gene: 8. Germline V gives CDR1 SGHRS, CDR2 YFSETQ. Here the CDR3 reads CASSIGQGDYEKLFF. The CDR3 DNA reads as TGCGCCAGCAGCATCGGACAGGGCGATTATGAAAAACTGTTTTTT.

At least ten counts were recorded for this clonotype. V and J are TRBV16 and TRBJ2-7, with D unresolved. CDR3 size: 12 residues. Germline V gives CDR1 KGHSY, CDR2 FQNENV. The germline V and J ends were trimmed by 0 bases and 6 bases, with 6 bases remaining between them. The CDR3 DNA sequence: TGTGCCAGCAGCCAATCGCCCGGCGAGCAGTACTTC. Translating gives CASSQSPGEQYF.

In this sample, this clonotype turned up many times. The J gene is TRBJ2-2, the V gene TRBV7-2; 9 nucleotides align to TRBD2. This CDR3 is built from 16 residues. V shed 2 bases, J shed 6 bases, and the junction held 7 bases outside the gene matches. CDR1 SGHTA and CDR2 FQGNSA come from the germline V gene. CDR3 DNA sequence: TGTGCCAGCAGCTTAAGGGGGCGGGGGGGCGCCGGGGAGCTGTTTTTT. This sequence encodes CASSLRGRGGAGELFF.

This clonotype was detected a few times. V gene TRBV19 combines with J gene TRBJ2-6, with D possibly being TRBD2 (5 bases). This CDR3 region has 15 residues. Germline-derived CDR1 and CDR2 are LNHDA and SQIVND (reference sequence). Trimming removed 7 bases at V and 0 bases at J, with 10 bases between. CDR3 bases: TGTGCCAGTAAGGCCGAGGGCTCTGGGGCCAACGTCCTGACTTTC. Translated: CASKAEGSGANVLTF.

There are many counts of this clonotype. The V gene is TRBV2, the J gene TRBJ2-5; possibly TRBD1 or TRBD2 for D (6 bases each). The V and J ends lost 1 base and 0 bases respectively, with 12 bases between them. CDR1 is SNHLY, CDR2 FYNNEI, per germline. The CDR3 loop spans 16 amino acids. The CDR3 DNA sequence: TGTGCCAGCAGTGAAGGGGGGGCCCAGTACCAAGAGACCCAGTACTTC. It yields the protein CASSEGGAQYQETQYF. Full variable domain (outside the CDR3, taken from reference TRBV2 and TRBJ2-5): EPEVTQTPSHQVTQMGQEVILRCVPISNHLYFYWYRQILGQKVEFLVSFYNNEISEKSEIFDDQFSVERPDGSNFTLKIRSTKLEDSAMYFCASSEGGAQYQETQYFGPGTRLLVL.

Worth noting for this clonotype: A read error may account for a junction end that differs from germline. The chain links TRBV7-8 to TRBJ2-5; the D gene is possibly TRBD2 (6 bases). The CDR3 is 15 residues long. The germline CDR1 and CDR2 sequences are SGHVS and FQNEAQ. The CDR3 here is CARRNGLTEGETQYF. CDR3 sequence (DNA): TGTGCCCGCAGGAACGGACTAACGGAGGGGGAGACCCAGTACTTC.

The chain is built from TRBV4-3 and TRBJ2-1; TRBD1 might be the D (5 bases). Trimming pared 0 bases from V and 7 bases from J, leaving 10 bases between. Germline CDR1 reads LGHNA; CDR2 reads YSLEER. This CDR3 contains 14 residues. The CDR3: CASSQETRANEQFF. CDR3 DNA: TGCGCCAGCAGCCAAGAGACCAGGGCAAATGAGCAGTTCTTC.

This clonotype was seen many times. The V gene is TRBV28, the J gene TRBJ2-1; D possibly uses TRBD1 or TRBD2 (7 bases each). CDR3 length: 16 amino acids. With 5 bases removed from V and 4 bases from J, the gap between germline ends came to 18 bases. The V gene's germline CDR1 is MDHEN and CDR2 SYDVKM. CDR3 coding DNA: TGTGCCAGCAGTCCTCGGGGAGGGGGCGAATACAATGAGCAGTTCTTC. Its translation is CASSPRGGGEYNEQFF. The whole variable domain, remainder taken from reference TRBV28 and TRBJ2-1, is DVKVTQSSRYLVKRTGEKVFLECVQDMDHENMFWYRQDPGLGLRLIYFSYDVKMKEKGDIPEGYSVSREKKERFSLILESASTNQTSMYLCASSPRGGGEYNEQFFGPGTRLTVL.

Ten or more counts support this clonotype. This chain uses TRBV5-1 with TRBJ1-1; D not resolved. Trimming removed 4 bases from V and 1 base from J, with 11 bases in between. The CDR3 is 14 residues long. Germline CDR1 is SGHRS and CDR2 is YFSETQ. Here the CDR3 reads CASSVSVANTEAFF. The CDR3 DNA is TGCGCCAGCAGCGTGTCGGTCGCGAACACTGAAGCTTTCTTT. The full variable domain, completed using reference TRBV5-1 and TRBJ1-1, is KAGVTQTPRYLIKTRGQQVTLSCSPISGHRSVSWYQQTPGQGLQFLFEYFSETQRNKGNFPGRFSGRQFSNSRSEMNVSTLELGDSALYLCASSVSVANTEAFFGQGTRLTVV.

This clonotype has at least ten counts. The V gene is TRBV24-1, the J gene TRBJ2-1; 13 bases agree with TRBD2. Germline loops: CDR1 KGHDR, CDR2 SFDVKD. Trimming cost V 3 bases and J 5 bases; bases outside gene matches: 12. The CDR3 length is 19 residues. The CDR3 DNA sequence: TGTGCCACCAGTGATGACCGGACTAGCGGGGGCCGTCTGCACAATGAGCAGTTCTTC. Its translation is CATSDDRTSGGRLHNEQFF.

Many counts were recorded for this clonotype. The chain recombines TRBV7-2 with TRBJ2-7; 11 bases are shared with TRBD2. V shed 3 bases, J shed 3 bases, and the junction held 4 bases outside the gene matches. The CDR3 sequence is 15 residues long. Per germline, CDR1 SGHTA and CDR2 FQGNSA. The CDR3 here is CASSFRTSGLYEQYF. In nucleotides, the CDR3 is TGTGCCAGCAGCTTTAGGACTAGCGGGCTCTACGAGCAGTACTTC.

The table lists this clonotype with a count of one. This chain links TRBV5-1 with TRBJ2-3; tentative D call: TRBD2 (6 bases). Germline V gene data show CDR1 as SGHRS and CDR2 as YFSETQ. Trimming took 0 bases from V and 2 from J, leaving 13 bases between them. This CDR3 is 16 amino acids long. In DNA, the CDR3 is TGCGCCAGCAGCTTGGTACCTAGCGATAACACAGATACGCAGTATTTT. This translates into CASSLVPSDNTDTQYF.

Concerning this clonotype: This may be a read error, as it is one base from a much larger clone. V usage is TRBV2 and J usage is TRBJ1-1; 11 nucleotides match TRBD2. The DNA end is more similar to TRBJ2-3, so the J call may be wrong. Germline V gives CDR1 SNHLY, CDR2 FYNNEI. The CDR3 length is 15 residues. CDR3 sequence: CASSALAGAADTQYF. The CDR3 coding sequence is TGTGCCAGCAGTGCACTAGCGGGGGCCGCAGATACGCAGTATTTT.

Points on this clonotype: This sequence may be a read error, since a much larger clone differs from it by one base. The CDR3 end shows no conserved phenylalanine or tryptophan, and so a read error is likely. The chain joins TRBV30 to TRBJ2-7; D possibly uses TRBD1 or TRBD2 (6 bases each). CDR3 length: 13 residues. CDR1 and CDR2 from the germline V gene are GTSNPN and SVGIG (reference sequence). Between the trimmed V and J ends, which lost 4 bases and 4 bases, there was a span of 14 bases. CDR3 nucleotide sequence: TGTGCCTGGAATTTTAGGGGGAGGTACGAGCAGTACCTC. Protein: CAWNFRGRYEQYL.